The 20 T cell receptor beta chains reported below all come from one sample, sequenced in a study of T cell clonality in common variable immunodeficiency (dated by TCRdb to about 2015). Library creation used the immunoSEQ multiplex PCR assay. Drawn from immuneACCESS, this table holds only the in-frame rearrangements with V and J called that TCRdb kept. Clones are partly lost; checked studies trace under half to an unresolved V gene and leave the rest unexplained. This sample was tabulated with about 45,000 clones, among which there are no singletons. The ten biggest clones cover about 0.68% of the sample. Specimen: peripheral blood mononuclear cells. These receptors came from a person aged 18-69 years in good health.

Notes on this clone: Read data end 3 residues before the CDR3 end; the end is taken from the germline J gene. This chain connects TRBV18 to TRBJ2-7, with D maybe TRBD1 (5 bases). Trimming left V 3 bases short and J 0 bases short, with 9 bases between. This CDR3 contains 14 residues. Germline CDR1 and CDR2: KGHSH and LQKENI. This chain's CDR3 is CASSPSDTSYEQYF. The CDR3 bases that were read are TGTGCCAGCTCACCCTCGGACACCTCCTACGAG.

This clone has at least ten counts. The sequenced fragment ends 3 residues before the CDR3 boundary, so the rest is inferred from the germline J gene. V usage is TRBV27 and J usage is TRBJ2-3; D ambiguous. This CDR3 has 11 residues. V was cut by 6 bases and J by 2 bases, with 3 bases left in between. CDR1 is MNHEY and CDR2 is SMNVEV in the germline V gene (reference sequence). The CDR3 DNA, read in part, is TGTGCCAGCAGATACACAGATACG. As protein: CASRYTDT. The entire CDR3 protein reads CASRYTDTQYF.

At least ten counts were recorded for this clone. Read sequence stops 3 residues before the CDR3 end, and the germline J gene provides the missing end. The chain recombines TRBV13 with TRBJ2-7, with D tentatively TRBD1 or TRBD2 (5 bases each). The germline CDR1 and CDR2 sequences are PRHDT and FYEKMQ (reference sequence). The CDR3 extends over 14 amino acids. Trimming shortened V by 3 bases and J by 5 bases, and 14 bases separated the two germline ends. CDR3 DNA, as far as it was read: TGTGCCAGCAGCTTCCGCAGAGGGGCCGACGAG. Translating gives CASSFRRGADE. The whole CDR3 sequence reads CASSFRRGADEQYF.

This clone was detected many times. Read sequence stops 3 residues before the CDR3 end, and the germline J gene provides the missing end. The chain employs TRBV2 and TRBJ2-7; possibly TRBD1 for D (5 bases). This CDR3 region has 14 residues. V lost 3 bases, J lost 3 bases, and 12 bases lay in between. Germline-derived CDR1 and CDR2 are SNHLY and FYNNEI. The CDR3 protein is CASSEDNLNYEQYF. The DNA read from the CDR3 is TGTGCCAGCAGTGAGGACAATTTAAACTACGAG.

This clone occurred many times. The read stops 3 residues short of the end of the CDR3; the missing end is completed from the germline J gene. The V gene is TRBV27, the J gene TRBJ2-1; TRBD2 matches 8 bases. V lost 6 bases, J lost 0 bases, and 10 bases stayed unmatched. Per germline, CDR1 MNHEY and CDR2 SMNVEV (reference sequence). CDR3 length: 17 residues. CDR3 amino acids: CASRSDKRESSYNEQFF. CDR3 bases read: TGTGCCAGCAGATCCGACAAGCGGGAGAGCTCCTACAATGAG.

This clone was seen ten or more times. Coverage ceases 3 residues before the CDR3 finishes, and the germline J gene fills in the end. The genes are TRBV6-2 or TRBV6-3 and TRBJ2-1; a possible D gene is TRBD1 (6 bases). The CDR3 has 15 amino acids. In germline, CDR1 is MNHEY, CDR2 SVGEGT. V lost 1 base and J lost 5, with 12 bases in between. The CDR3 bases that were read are TGTGCCAGCAGTTACTACGACAGGCTTAACAATGAG. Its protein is CASSYYDRLNNE. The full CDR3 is CASSYYDRLNNEQFF.

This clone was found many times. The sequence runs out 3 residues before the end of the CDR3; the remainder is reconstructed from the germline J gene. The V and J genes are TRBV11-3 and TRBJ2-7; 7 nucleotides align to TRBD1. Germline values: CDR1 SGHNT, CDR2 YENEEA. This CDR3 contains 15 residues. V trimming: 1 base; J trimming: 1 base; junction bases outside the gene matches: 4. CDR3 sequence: CASSLAQGMSYEQYF. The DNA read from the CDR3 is TGTGCCAGCAGCTTAGCACAGGGGATGTCCTACGAG.

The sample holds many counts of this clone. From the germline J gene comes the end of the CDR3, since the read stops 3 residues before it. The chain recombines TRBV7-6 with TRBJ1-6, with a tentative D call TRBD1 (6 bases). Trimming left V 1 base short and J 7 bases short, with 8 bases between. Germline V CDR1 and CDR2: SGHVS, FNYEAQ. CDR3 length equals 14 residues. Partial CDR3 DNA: TGTGCCAGCAGCTTAGAGGACAGCAATTCACCC. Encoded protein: CASSLEDSNSP. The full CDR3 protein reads CASSLEDSNSPLHF.

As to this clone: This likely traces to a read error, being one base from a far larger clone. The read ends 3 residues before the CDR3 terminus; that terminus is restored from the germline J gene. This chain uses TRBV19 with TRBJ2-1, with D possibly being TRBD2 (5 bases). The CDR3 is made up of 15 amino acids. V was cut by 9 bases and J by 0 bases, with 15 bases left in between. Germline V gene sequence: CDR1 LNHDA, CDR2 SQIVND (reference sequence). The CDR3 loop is CASPGLQSSYNEQFF. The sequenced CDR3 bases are TGTGCCAGCCCCGGACTGCAGAGCTCCTACAATGAG. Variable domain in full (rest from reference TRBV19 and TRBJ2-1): DGGITQSPKYLFRKEGQNVTLSCEQNLNHDAMYWYRQDPGQGLRLIYYSQIVNDFQKGDIAEGYSVSREKKESFPLTVTSAQKNPTAFYLCASPGLQSSYNEQFFGPGTRLTVL.

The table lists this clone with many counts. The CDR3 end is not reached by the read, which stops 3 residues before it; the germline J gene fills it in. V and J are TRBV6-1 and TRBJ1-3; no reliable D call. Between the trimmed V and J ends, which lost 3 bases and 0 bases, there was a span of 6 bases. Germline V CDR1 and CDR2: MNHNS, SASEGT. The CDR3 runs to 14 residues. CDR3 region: CASSDLSSGNTIYF. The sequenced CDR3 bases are TGTGCCAGCAGTGACCTAAGCTCTGGAAACACC.

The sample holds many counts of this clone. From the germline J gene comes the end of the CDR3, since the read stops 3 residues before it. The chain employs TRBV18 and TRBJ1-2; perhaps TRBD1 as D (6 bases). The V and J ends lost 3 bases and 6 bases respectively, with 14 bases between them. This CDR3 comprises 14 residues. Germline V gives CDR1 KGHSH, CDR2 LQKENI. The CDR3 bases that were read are TGTGCCAGCTCACCCGTACAAGGGGGTAATGGC. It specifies CASSPVQGGNG. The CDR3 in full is CASSPVQGGNGYTF. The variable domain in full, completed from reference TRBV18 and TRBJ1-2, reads NAGVMQNPRHLVRRRGQEARLRCSPMKGHSHVYWYRQLPEEGLKFMVYLQKENIIDESGMPKERFSAEFPKEGPSILRIQQVVRGDSAAYFCASSPVQGGNGYTFGSGTRLTVV.

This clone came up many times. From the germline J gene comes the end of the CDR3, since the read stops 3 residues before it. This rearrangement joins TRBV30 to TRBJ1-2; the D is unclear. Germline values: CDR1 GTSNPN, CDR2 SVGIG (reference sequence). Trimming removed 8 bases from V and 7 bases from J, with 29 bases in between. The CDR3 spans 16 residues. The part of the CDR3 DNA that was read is TGTGCCCATTCCTACCTCAAAAGCCCGTCGGGTCGTGGC. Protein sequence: CAHSYLKSPSGRG. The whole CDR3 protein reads CAHSYLKSPSGRGYTF.

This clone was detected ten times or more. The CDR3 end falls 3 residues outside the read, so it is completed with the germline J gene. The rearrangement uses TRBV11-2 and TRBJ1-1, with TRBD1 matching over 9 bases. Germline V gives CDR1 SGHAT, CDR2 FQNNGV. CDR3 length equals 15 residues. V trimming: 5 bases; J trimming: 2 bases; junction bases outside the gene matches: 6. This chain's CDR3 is CASSVRDRANTEAFF. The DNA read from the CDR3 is TGTGCCAGCAGCGTACGGGACAGGGCCAACACTGAA.

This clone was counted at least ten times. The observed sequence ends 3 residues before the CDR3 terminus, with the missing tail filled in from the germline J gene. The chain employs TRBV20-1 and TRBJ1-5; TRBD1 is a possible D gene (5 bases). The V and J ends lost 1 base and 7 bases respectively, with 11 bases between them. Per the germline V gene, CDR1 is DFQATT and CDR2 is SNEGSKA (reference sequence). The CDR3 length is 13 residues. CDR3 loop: CSARAGREQPQHF. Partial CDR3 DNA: TGCAGTGCTAGAGCGGGCAGGGAGCAGCCC.

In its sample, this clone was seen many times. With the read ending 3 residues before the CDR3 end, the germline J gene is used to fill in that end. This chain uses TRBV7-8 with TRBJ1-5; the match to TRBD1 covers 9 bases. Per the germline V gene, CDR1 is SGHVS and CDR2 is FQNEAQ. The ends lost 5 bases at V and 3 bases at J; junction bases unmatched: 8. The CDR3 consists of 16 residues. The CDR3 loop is CASSDIDRGINQPQHF. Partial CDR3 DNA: TGTGCCAGCAGCGATATTGACAGGGGGATCAATCAGCCC.

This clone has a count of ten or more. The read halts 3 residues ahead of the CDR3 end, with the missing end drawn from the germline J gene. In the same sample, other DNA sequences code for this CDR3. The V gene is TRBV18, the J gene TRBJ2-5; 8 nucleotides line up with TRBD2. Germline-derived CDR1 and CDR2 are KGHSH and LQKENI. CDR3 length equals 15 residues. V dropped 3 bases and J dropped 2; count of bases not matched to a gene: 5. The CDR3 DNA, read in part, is TGTGCCAGCTCACCTGAGCGGGGGAGGCAAGAGACC. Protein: CASSPERGRQET. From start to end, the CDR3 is CASSPERGRQETQYF.

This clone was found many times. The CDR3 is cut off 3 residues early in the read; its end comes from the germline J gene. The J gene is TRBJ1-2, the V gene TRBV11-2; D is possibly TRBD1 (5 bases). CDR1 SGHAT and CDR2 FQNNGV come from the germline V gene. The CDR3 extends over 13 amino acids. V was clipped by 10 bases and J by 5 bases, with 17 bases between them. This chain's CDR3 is CATRSYRIYGYTF. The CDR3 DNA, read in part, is TGTGCCACCCGATCGTACAGGATATATGGC.

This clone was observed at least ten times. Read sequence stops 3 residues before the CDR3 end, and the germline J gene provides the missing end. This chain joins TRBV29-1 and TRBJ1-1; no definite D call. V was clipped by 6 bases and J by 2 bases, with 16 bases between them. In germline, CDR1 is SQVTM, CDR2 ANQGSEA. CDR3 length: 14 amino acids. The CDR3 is CSVAHGRANTEAFF. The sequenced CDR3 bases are TGCAGCGTCGCCCACGGAAGGGCAAACACTGAA.

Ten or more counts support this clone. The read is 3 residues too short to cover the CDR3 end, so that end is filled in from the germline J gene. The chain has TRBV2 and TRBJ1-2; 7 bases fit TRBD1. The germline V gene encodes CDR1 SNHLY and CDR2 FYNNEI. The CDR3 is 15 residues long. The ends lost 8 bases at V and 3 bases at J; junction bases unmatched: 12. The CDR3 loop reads CASVEGRGVYYGYTF. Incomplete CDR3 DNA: TGTGCCAGCGTGGAGGGCAGGGGGGTATACTATGGC.

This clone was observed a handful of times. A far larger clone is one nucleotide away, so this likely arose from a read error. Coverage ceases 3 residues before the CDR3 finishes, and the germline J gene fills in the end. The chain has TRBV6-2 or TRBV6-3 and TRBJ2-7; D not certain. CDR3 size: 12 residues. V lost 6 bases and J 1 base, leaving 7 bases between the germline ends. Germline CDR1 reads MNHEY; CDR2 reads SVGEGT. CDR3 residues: CASRPSSYEQYF. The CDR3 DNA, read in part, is TGTGCCAGCAGGCCCAGTTCCTACGAG.